A selection of T cell receptor beta chains follows, all from one sample in a study of T cells in Graves' hyperthyroidism and ophthalmopathy. A single record per CDR3 protein comes from TCRdb applying MiXCR to the multiplex PCR reads. The sample has a few hundred thousand distinct CDR3 sequences, 20% to 25% seen once. Material for sequencing was blood. The receptors come from a man in his fifties or sixties with Graves' hyperthyroidism. CDR3s leave out the opening cysteine and the closing phenylalanine or tryptophan. Fields, in order: V gene, J gene, CDR3 protein.

TRBV2,TRBJ2-1,ASSPRPSGRARYNEQF
TRBV24-1,TRBJ2-1,ATSATPGLAGLSSYNEQF
TRBV29-1,TRBJ2-6,SVATGNSGANVLT
TRBV6-2/TRBV6-3,TRBJ2-5,ASLGGGGVETQY
TRBV20-1,TRBJ2-3,SARDSSGTTDTQY
TRBV6-6,TRBJ2-1,ASSYSWEGLYDEQF
TRBV18,TRBJ1-1,ASSPLARNTEAF
TRBV30,TRBJ2-7,AWRTTSGYYEQY
TRBV11-3,TRBJ2-2,ASSFLSNTGELF
TRBV29-1,TRBJ2-7,SVGTGTYEQY
TRBV2,TRBJ2-7,ASRFQGFVEQY
TRBV12-3/TRBV12-4,TRBJ2-6,ASRTQGGANVLT
TRBV2,TRBJ1-1,ASSGTGDAEAF
TRBV12-3/TRBV12-4,TRBJ1-6,ASSPVLSYENSPLH
TRBV29-1,TRBJ1-1,SVDGTGIMNTEAF